These T cell receptor beta chains were read from a single sample in a study of blood T cell repertoires in COVID-19. Profiling relied on immunoSEQ multiplex PCR, and the TCRdb table lists in-frame clones only, not all of them. The repertoire holds around 310,000 clones, with 88% as singletons. Material: peripheral blood. The receptors here all came from a woman aged 45-65 years with active or convalescent COVID-19. Each CDR3 is given with its conserved first and last residue. The D gene is left open where the match is weak. Only part of the rows carry a size: once, few, many, or a class if the clone is expanded.

v_gene	d_gene	abundance	j_gene	CDR3nt	CDR3aa
TRBV15	TRBD2	NA	TRBJ2-1	TGTGCCACCAGCGGTAGCGGGGCCTCCATTCCGAGCTCCTACAATGAGCAGTTCTTC	CATSGSGASIPSSYNEQFF
TRBV28	TRBD1	NA	TRBJ1-4	TGTGCCAGCAGTTTAAAGTCCCAGGGGGCGCAAAAACTGTTTTTT	CASSLKSQGAQKLFF
TRBV28	TRBD2	NA	TRBJ2-3	TGTGCCAGCAGTTCAACTAGCGGCACAGATACGCAGTATTTT	CASSSTSGTDTQYF
TRBV11-2	TRBD2	few	TRBJ2-2	TGTGCCAGCAGCTTCGTCGGGGGGGCATCCGGGGAGCTGTTTTTT	CASSFVGGASGELFF
TRBV7-3	TRBD1	NA	TRBJ2-1	TGTGCCAGCAGCTCGTACGGGACAGGGGCGTACAATGAGCAGTTCTTC	CASSSYGTGAYNEQFF
TRBV3-1/TRBV3-2	NA	NA	TRBJ2-1	TGTGCCAGCAGCCAAGTTGTTTTGGGAGGTGGGGGAATGAACAATGAGCAGTTCTTC	CASSQVVLGGGGMNNEQFF
TRBV4-2	TRBD2	NA	TRBJ2-7	TGTGCCAGCAGCCAAGATAGGACTAGCGGCGACGAGCAGTACTTC	CASSQDRTSGDEQYF
TRBV11-1	TRBD1	NA	TRBJ2-7	TGTGCCAGCATCCTGGACAGGCCCACCTACGAGCAGTACTTC	CASILDRPTYEQYF
TRBV3-1/TRBV3-2	NA	NA	TRBJ1-3	TGTGCCAGCAGCCACCAGGGACATGGAAACACCATATATTTT	CASSHQGHGNTIYF
TRBV9	TRBD1	NA	TRBJ2-2	TGTGCCAGCAGCTCCTCACAGGGGTTCGACACCGGGGAGCTGTTTTTT	CASSSSQGFDTGELFF
TRBV29-1	NA	NA	TRBJ2-7	TGCAGCGTCAGGCATTACTACGAGCAGTACTTC	CSVRHYYEQYF
TRBV30	NA	NA	TRBJ1-2	TGTGCCTCCCACAGGGTGGGCGGCTACACCTTC	CASHRVGGYTF
TRBV27	TRBD2	NA	TRBJ2-2	TGTGCCAGCAGGGTAGAAGCGGGACGGGGTGCCGGGGAGCTGTTTTTT	CASRVEAGRGAGELFF
TRBV5-1	TRBD2	once	TRBJ2-1	TGCGCCAGCAATGCGGGAGATGGGTATGAGCAGTTCTTC	CASNAGDGYEQFF
TRBV19	TRBD2	few	TRBJ2-7	TGTGCCAGCCGTAGCGGGGGGGCCGAGTCCTACGAGCAGTACTTC	CASRSGGAESYEQYF
TRBV15	TRBD2	NA	TRBJ2-3	TGTGCCACCAGCAGAGGGGGGAGCGGGACTAGCACAGATACGCAGTATTTT	CATSRGGSGTSTDTQYF
TRBV15	NA	NA	TRBJ2-7	TGTGCCACCAGCCTCGGGACCGAGACGACTAGGCAGTACTTC	CATSLGTETTRQYF
TRBV7-3	TRBD1	NA	TRBJ2-6	TGTGCCAGCAGCCCCCTAAGGGGGCTTGGGGCTGGGGCCAACGTCCTGACTTTC	CASSPLRGLGAGANVLTF
TRBV6-4	TRBD1	NA	TRBJ1-3	TGTGCCAGCAGCAGGGACAGTACCTCTGGAAACACCATATATTTT	CASSRDSTSGNTIYF
TRBV21-1	NA	NA	TRBJ1-2	TGTGCCAGCCTTAAAACCGGGACAGGGGATGACGGCTACACCTTC	CASLKTGTGDDGYTF
TRBV15	TRBD2	NA	TRBJ2-1	TGTGCCACCAGCAGGGGGACTAGCGGGATCCACAATGAGCAGTTCTTC	CATSRGTSGIHNEQFF
TRBV19	NA	NA	TRBJ2-2	TGTGCCAGTCTTAGTTCGAACACCGGGGAGCTGTTTTTT	CASLSSNTGELFF
TRBV2	TRBD2	NA	TRBJ2-3	TGTGCCAGCAGTGAAACCGCGGGAGGGCAAAGACTTACGCAGTATTTT	CASSETAGGQRLTQYF
TRBV28	TRBD2	NA	TRBJ2-1	TGTGCCAGCAGTCCGGGAGGGGGGGGAACCTACAATGAGCAGTTCTTC	CASSPGGGGTYNEQFF
TRBV6-6	NA	NA	TRBJ2-1	TGTGCCACCCTTACAGGGAACAATGAGCAGTTCTTC	CATLTGNNEQFF
TRBV6-5	TRBD1	NA	TRBJ1-6	TGTGCCAGCAGCCAACGGGACAGGGATTATTCACCCCTCCACTTT	CASSQRDRDYSPLHF
TRBV2	NA	NA	TRBJ1-6	TGTGCCAGCAGTGAACTACGCAGCGGAGCTTCACCCCTCCACTTT	CASSELRSGASPLHF
TRBV21-1	NA	NA	TRBJ2-7	TGTGCCAGCAGCAAAGCGCTATTAAGTCGGGCTAGCGGGAGATCCCTCCCGGGAGAGCAGTACTTC	CASSKALLSRASGRSLPGEQYF
TRBV7-2	TRBD2	NA	TRBJ2-5	TGTGCCAGCAGCTTAGGTGGACTAGCGGGGGGAACGCTCCAAGAGACCCAGTACTTC	CASSLGGLAGGTLQETQYF
TRBV28	NA	once	TRBJ1-5	TGTGCCAGCAGTTTAGGAGAAGATCAGCCCCAGCATTTT	CASSLGEDQPQHF
TRBV27	TRBD2	once	TRBJ2-1	TGTGCCAGCAGTCCGACTAGCTTTTCCTACAATGAGCAGTTCTTC	CASSPTSFSYNEQFF
TRBV5-1	NA	NA	TRBJ1-1	TGCGCCAGCAGCTTGGGAGGGATGGAGGGTGAAGCTTTCTTT	CASSLGGMEGEAFF
TRBV12-3/TRBV12-4	NA	NA	TRBJ1-1	TGTGCCAGCAGTTTCGGGGGGGGGACTGAAGCTTTCTTT	CASSFGGGTEAFF
TRBV12-3/TRBV12-4	NA	NA	TRBJ2-5	TGTGCCAGCAGTTCCAGTGGGACCCAGTACTTC	CASSSSGTQYF
TRBV19	TRBD1	NA	TRBJ1-1	TGTGCCAGTAGTCTAACGACAGGGGGCGGCACTGAAGCTTTCTTT	CASSLTTGGGTEAFF
TRBV11-2	NA	NA	TRBJ2-7	TGTGCCAGCAGCTTCAGACAGGCCCTCGAGCAGTACTTC	CASSFRQALEQYF
TRBV2	TRBD2	NA	TRBJ2-1	TGTGCCAGCAGCTCCACGGGGGGTGAGCAGTTCTTC	CASSSTGGEQFF
TRBV27	NA	NA	TRBJ2-2	TGTGCCAGCAGTTTATTCGGCACCGGGGAGCTGTTTTTT	CASSLFGTGELFF
TRBV7-8	TRBD1	NA	TRBJ1-1	TGTGCCAGCAGCGTAACCGGGACAGCGAACACTGAAGCTTTCTTT	CASSVTGTANTEAFF
TRBV28	TRBD1	NA	TRBJ1-2	TGTGCCAGCAGTTTCCCGGGACAGGCTTTCTCTACCTATGGCTACACCTTC	CASSFPGQAFSTYGYTF
TRBV7-3	NA	NA	TRBJ1-1	TGTGCCAGCAGCTTAGGGGGGGCGAACACTGAAGCTTTCTTT	CASSLGGANTEAFF
TRBV19	NA	NA	TRBJ1-1	TGTGCCAGTAGTACACAGGGGAACACTGAAGCTTTCTTT	CASSTQGNTEAFF
TRBV5-5	TRBD1	NA	TRBJ1-5	TGTGCCAGCAGCTTGGAGCAGGGGGACAATCAGCCCCAGCATTTT	CASSLEQGDNQPQHF
TRBV2	NA	NA	TRBJ2-1	TGTGCCAGCGGACTCGTGAGCTCCTACAATGAGCAGTTCTTC	CASGLVSSYNEQFF
TRBV6-5	NA	NA	TRBJ1-4	TGTGCCAGCAGTTTGCAGTTGCCTAATGAAAAACTGTTTTTT	CASSLQLPNEKLFF
TRBV10-3	TRBD1	NA	TRBJ1-1	TGTGCCATCAGTGGGGACAGGGGAAATGCTGAAGCTTTCTTT	CAISGDRGNAEAFF
TRBV29-1	NA	NA	TRBJ1-2	TGCAGCGTTGAAGGGCACAGGGAAGGCTACACCTTC	CSVEGHREGYTF
TRBV11-2	NA	NA	TRBJ2-2	TGTGCCAGCAGTCCCGGCGGGGGCCCCGACACCGGGGAGCTGTTTTTT	CASSPGGGPDTGELFF
TRBV5-1	NA	NA	TRBJ1-5	TGCGCCAGCAGCTTGGAGGGGGGGACCAATCAGCCCCAGCATTTT	CASSLEGGTNQPQHF
TRBV19	NA	NA	TRBJ2-7	TGTGCCAGTAGAATGACAGCTTCCTACGAGCAGTACTTC	CASRMTASYEQYF
TRBV7-2	TRBD2	NA	TRBJ2-5	TGTGCCAGCAGCTTACTAGGGACTAGCGGGAACCAAGAGACCCAGTACTTC	CASSLLGTSGNQETQYF
TRBV7-2	NA	NA	TRBJ1-4	TGTGCCAGCAGCTTAGTAGGATCGGGGGGGAGTGAAAAACTGTTTTTT	CASSLVGSGGSEKLFF
TRBV7-2	TRBD1	NA	TRBJ1-4	TGTGCCAGCAGCTTGCAGGGGGCGGCTAATGAAAAACTGTTTTTT	CASSLQGAANEKLFF
TRBV19	TRBD2	NA	TRBJ2-3	TGTGCCAGTAGGGATAGCGGGAGGGGCACAGATACGCAGTATTTT	CASRDSGRGTDTQYF